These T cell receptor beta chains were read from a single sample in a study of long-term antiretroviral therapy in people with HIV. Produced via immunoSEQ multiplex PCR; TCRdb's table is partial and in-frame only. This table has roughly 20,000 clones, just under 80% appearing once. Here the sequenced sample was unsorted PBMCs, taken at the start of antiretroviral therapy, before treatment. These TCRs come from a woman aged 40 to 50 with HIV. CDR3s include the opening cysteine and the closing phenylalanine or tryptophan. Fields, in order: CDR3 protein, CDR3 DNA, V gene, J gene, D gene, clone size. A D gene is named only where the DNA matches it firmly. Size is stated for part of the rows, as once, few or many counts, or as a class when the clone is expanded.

CASSYLGQNQVGELFF,TGTGCCAGCAGTTATTTGGGACAGAACCAGGTTGGGGAGCTGTTTTTT,TRBV28,TRBJ2-2,TRBD1,NA
CASKGAANTGELFF,TGTGCCAGCAAAGGAGCGGCGAACACCGGGGAGCTGTTTTTT,TRBV9,TRBJ2-2,NA,NA
CASSYKVGREELFF,TGTGCCAGCAGTTATAAGGTTGGGAGGGAGGAGCTGTTTTTT,TRBV6-6,TRBJ2-2,TRBD2,few
CASSLDTRIGSNQPQHF,TGTGCCAGCAGCTTAGATACAAGAATAGGGAGCAATCAGCCCCAGCATTTT,TRBV7-7,TRBJ1-5,NA,NA
CASSGGTSRETQYF,TGCGCCAGCAGCGGGGGGACTAGCCGGGAGACCCAGTACTTC,TRBV5-1,TRBJ2-5,TRBD2,once
CASSLAGTDTQYF,TGTGCCAGCAGCCTAGCGGGGACAGATACGCAGTATTTT,TRBV5-4,TRBJ2-3,TRBD2,NA
CASTQGSTEAFF,TGTGCCAGCACCCAGGGGTCCACTGAAGCTTTCTTT,TRBV6-5,TRBJ1-1,NA,NA
CASSLDRGGHNEQFF,TGCGCCAGCAGCTTGGACCGCGGGGGTCACAATGAGCAGTTCTTC,TRBV5-1,TRBJ2-1,TRBD2,NA
CASTLGGFSYNEQFF,TGTGCCAGCACTCTAGGGGGTTTCTCCTACAATGAGCAGTTCTTC,TRBV2,TRBJ2-1,NA,NA
CASRVAADTQYF,TGTGCCAGCCGGGTAGCCGCAGATACGCAGTATTTT,TRBV2,TRBJ2-3,NA,once
CASSFGLRISDTQYF,TGTGCCAGCAGTTTCGGGTTGAGAATCTCAGATACGCAGTATTTT,TRBV27,TRBJ2-3,NA,NA
CASSARTGALSGANVLTF,TGTGCCAGCAGCGCCCGGACAGGGGCGCTCAGTGGGGCCAACGTCCTGACTTTC,TRBV7-6,TRBJ2-6,TRBD1,once
CASMDRGLNTEAFF,TGTGCCAGTATGGACAGGGGTTTGAACACTGAAGCTTTCTTT,TRBV19,TRBJ1-1,TRBD1,NA
CASSLGRQIVIPGANVLTF,TGTGCCAGCAGCTTAGGTAGGCAGATCGTGATCCCTGGGGCCAACGTCCTGACTTTC,TRBV7-2,TRBJ2-6,NA,NA
CASSPGGTPEKLFF,TGCGCCAGCAGCCCCGGGGGGACACCTGAAAAACTGTTTTTT,TRBV4-3,TRBJ1-4,NA,NA
CASSPRTGQSNEQFF,TGTGCCAGCAGTCCAAGGACAGGGCAATCCAATGAGCAGTTCTTC,TRBV6-5,TRBJ2-1,TRBD1,NA
CASSLVGDYEQYF,TGCGCCAGCAGCTTGGTCGGGGACTACGAGCAGTACTTC,TRBV5-1,TRBJ2-7,NA,NA
CASSIGGKTQYF,TGTGCCAGTAGTATCGGGGGGAAGACCCAGTACTTC,TRBV19,TRBJ2-5,TRBD2,NA